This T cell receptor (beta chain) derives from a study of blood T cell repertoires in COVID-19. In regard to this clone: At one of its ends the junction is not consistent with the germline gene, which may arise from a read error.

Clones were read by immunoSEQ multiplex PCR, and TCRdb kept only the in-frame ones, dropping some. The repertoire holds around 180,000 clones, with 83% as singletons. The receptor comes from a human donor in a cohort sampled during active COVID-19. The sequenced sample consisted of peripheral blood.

The CDR3 sequence is CASSHQLGTRSF. CDR3 DNA sequence: TGTGCCAGCAGCCACCAGCTAGGGACACGGAGTTTT. J is TRBJ1-4 and V is TRBV28; possible D gene TRBD1, 6 bases. This CDR3 spans 12 amino acids. CDR1 is MDHEN, CDR2 SYDVKM, per germline.